This T cell receptor beta chain appears in the sequencing data of a study of chemoradiotherapy in HPV16-positive cancers. Concerning this clone itself: Its specificity is unknown.

Findings and limits, study-wide: Candidate HPV-specific clones and E7-related TCR motifs grew in tumor during treatment. Better recurrence-free survival went with HPV-responsive T-cell expansion in HPV16-positive patients.

Using immunoSEQ multiplex PCR, the repertoire was profiled, and TCRdb retains in-frame clones only, with some absent. Of under 15,000 clones in the sample, roughly 71% are singletons; the top ten hold 7% to 8%. The germline CDR1 and CDR2 sequences are SGHAT and FQNNGV. V was clipped by 2 bases and J by 9 bases, with 8 bases between them. The CDR3 is made up of 12 amino acids. Repeated repertoire sampling spanned the course of chemoradiotherapy. The source is a human donor with HPV-associated anogenital cancer. J is TRBJ2-1 and V is TRBV11-2; no clear D. Specimen collection occurred from a patient who underwent chemoradiotherapy. CDR3 protein: CASSLRTGEQFF. CDR3 bases: TGTGCCAGCAGCTTACGTACTGGTGAGCAGTTCTTC.